This passage covers 3 T cell receptor beta chains from one sample sequenced in a study of T cells of healthy individuals. TCRdb processed the 5' RACE reads anew with MiXCR; each CDR3 protein has one entry. Seen here are 100,000 or so distinct CDR3 sequences, 17% observed once, and the top ten hold over 5%. The source is a human donor in good health.

There are a few counts of this clonotype. This sequence joins TRBV12-3 or TRBV12-4 and TRBJ2-1; possible D gene TRBD1, 6 bases. Trimming took 7 bases from V and 7 from J, leaving 17 bases between them. This CDR3 region has 14 residues. As DNA, the CDR3 is TGTGCCAGCACCCCGGGACAACTTGGGAATGAGCAGTTCTTC. Translation gives CASTPGQLGNEQFF.

The genes are TRBV20-1 and TRBJ2-1; TRBD2 agrees at 9 bases. CDR3 size: 14 residues. Trimming removed 3 bases from V and 7 bases from J; junction bases left unmatched: 7. Germline CDR1 reads DFQATT; CDR2 reads SNEGSKA (reference sequence). CDR3 residues: CSARFGGRGNEQFF. CDR3 coding DNA: TGCAGTGCTAGGTTTGGCGGGAGGGGGAATGAGCAGTTCTTC.

This clonotype was observed at least ten times. The V call is TRBV11-1, the J call TRBJ2-7, with a tentative D call TRBD2 (5 bases). The CDR3 spans 13 residues. Per germline, CDR1 SGHAT and CDR2 FQDESV (reference sequence). The germline V and J ends were trimmed by 1 base and 6 bases, with 10 bases remaining between them. The CDR3 loop reads CASSLGASGEQYF. CDR3 bases: TGTGCCAGCAGCTTAGGCGCAAGCGGCGAGCAGTACTTC.